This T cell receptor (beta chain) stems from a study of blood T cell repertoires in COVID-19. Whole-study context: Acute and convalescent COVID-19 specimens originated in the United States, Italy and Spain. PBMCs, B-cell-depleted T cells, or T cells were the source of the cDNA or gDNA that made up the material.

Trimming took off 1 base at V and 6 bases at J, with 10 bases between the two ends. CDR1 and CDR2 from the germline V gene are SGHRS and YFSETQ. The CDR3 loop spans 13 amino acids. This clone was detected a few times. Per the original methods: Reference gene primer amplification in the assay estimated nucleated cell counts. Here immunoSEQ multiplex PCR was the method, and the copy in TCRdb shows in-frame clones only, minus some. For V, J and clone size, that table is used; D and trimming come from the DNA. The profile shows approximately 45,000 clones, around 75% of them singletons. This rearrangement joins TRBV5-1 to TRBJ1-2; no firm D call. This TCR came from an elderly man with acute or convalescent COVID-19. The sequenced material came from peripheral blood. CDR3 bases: TGCGCCAGCAGCTTGCAGGAAGCGGATGGCTACACCTTC. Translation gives CASSLQEADGYTF.